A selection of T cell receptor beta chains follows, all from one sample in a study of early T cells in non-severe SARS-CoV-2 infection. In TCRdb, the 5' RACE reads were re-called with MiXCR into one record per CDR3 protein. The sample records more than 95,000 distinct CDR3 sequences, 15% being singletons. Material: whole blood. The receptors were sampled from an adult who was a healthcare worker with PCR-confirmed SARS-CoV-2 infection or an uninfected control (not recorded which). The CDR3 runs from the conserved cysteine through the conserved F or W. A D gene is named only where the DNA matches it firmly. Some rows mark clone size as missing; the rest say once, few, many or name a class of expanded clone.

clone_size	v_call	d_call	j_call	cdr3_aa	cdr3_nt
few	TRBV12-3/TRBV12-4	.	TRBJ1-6	CASSTGSLGSPLHF	TGTGCCAGCAGTACCGGGTCCCTCGGGTCACCCCTCCACTTT
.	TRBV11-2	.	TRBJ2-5	CASSLVGGTEETQYF	TGTGCCAGCAGCTTAGTGGGGGGGACAGAAGAGACCCAGTACTTC
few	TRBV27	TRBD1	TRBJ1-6	CASSPGGGSYNSPLHF	TGTGCCAGCAGCCCAGGGGGCGGCTCCTATAATTCACCCCTCCACTTT
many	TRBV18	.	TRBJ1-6	CASSLKRDLGNSPLHF	TGTGCCAGCTCACTAAAGAGGGATCTAGGGAATTCACCCCTCCACTTT
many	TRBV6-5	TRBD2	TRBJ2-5	CASSQLAGSQETQYF	TGTGCCAGCTCACAGCTAGCGGGGAGCCAAGAGACCCAGTACTTC
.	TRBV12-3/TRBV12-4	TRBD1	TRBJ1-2	CASSYRGYGYTF	TGTGCCAGCAGCTACAGGGGCTATGGCTACACCTTC
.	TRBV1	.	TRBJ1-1	CTSSQVGTHRAEAFF	TGCACCAGCAGCCAGGTCGGGACTCATAGGGCTGAAGCTTTCTTT
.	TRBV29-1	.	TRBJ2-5	CSIDGRTNQETQYF	TGCAGCATTGATGGGCGGACAAACCAAGAGACCCAGTACTTC
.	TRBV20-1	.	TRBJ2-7	CSARDHTENSYEQYF	TGCAGTGCTAGAGATCATACGGAGAACTCCTACGAGCAGTACTTC
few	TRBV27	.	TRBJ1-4	CASSSPRTNEKLFF	TGTGCCAGCAGTTCCCCGCGGACTAATGAAAAACTGTTTTTT
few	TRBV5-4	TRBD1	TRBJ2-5	CASSSPGQSETQYF	TGTGCCAGCAGCTCCCCGGGACAGTCAGAGACCCAGTACTTC
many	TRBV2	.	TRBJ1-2	CARRQQANYGYTF	TGTGCCAGAAGACAGCAAGCTAACTATGGCTACACCTTC
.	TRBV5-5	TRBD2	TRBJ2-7	CASSWEGTVSYEQYF	TGTGCCAGCAGCTGGGAGGGTACGGTTTCCTACGAGCAGTACTTC
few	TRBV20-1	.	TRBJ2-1	CSARDQGFSYNEQFF	TGCAGTGCTAGAGATCAGGGGTTCTCCTACAATGAGCAGTTCTTC
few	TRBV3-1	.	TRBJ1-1	CASSQVLMGSEAFF	TGTGCCAGCAGCCAAGTTCTCATGGGTTCTGAAGCTTTCTTT
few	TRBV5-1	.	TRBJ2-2	CASSLGMFTGELFF	TGCGCCAGCAGCCTTGGCATGTTCACCGGGGAGCTGTTTTTT
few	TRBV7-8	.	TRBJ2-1	CASSRSYNEQFF	TGTGCCAGCAGCCGCTCTTACAATGAGCAGTTCTTC
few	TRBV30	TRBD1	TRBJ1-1	CAWSPPGGITEAFF	TGTGCCTGGAGTCCCCCAGGGGGAATCACTGAAGCTTTCTTT
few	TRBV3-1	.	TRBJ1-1	CASSQRNTEAFF	TGTGCCAGCAGCCAGAGGAACACTGAAGCTTTCTTT
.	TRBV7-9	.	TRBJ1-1	CASNSWKGRNTEAFF	TGTGCCAGCAACTCATGGAAGGGGCGGAACACTGAAGCTTTCTTT
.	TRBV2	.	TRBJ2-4	CASGPIAKNIQYF	TGTGCCAGCGGCCCAATAGCCAAAAACATTCAGTACTTC
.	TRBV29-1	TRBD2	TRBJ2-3	CGAGTSGVDTQYF	TGCGGAGCCGGGACTAGCGGAGTAGATACGCAGTATTTT
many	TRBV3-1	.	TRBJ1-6	CASSQDLRSPLHF	TGTGCCAGCAGCCAAGATCTACGGTCACCCCTCCACTTT
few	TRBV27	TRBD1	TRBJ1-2	CASSSVGQGPANYGYTF	TGTGCCAGCAGTTCTGTGGGACAGGGGCCCGCTAACTATGGCTACACCTTC
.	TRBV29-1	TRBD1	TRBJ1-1	CSSLQGTANTEAFF	TGCAGCTCATTGCAAGGGACAGCGAACACTGAAGCTTTCTTT
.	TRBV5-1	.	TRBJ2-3	CASSLAPRGDTQYF	TGCGCCAGCAGCTTGGCCCCCCGGGGGGATACGCAGTATTTT
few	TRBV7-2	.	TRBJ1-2	CASSLSLGVQGDGYTF	TGTGCCAGCAGCTTATCCTTGGGGGTACAGGGAGACGGCTACACCTTC
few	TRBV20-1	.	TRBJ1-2	CSARDGGDGNYGYTF	TGCAGTGCTAGAGATGGAGGGGATGGCAACTATGGCTACACCTTC
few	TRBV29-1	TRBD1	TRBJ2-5	CSVAGTGSSRETQYF	TGCAGCGTCGCCGGGACAGGGAGTTCACGAGAGACCCAGTACTTC
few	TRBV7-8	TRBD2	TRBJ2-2	CASSFGLAGSSRDTGELFF	TGTGCCAGCAGCTTTGGACTAGCGGGATCCTCACGGGACACCGGGGAGCTGTTTTTT
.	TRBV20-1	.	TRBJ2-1	CSVIRGGRWFF	TGCAGTGTTATTCGTGGGGGGCGTTGGTTCTTC
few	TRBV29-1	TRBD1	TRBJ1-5	CSVGGQGANQPQHF	TGCAGCGTGGGGGGACAGGGAGCCAATCAGCCCCAGCATTTT
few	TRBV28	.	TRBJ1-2	CASSPPGRANYGYTF	TGTGCCAGCAGCCCCCCAGGTAGAGCTAACTATGGCTACACCTTC
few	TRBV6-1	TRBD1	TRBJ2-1	CASKRTGGNEQFF	TGTGCCAGCAAGAGGACAGGGGGCAATGAGCAGTTCTTC
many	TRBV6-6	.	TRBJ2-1	CASSYPQNNEQFF	TGTGCCAGCAGTTACCCCCAAAACAATGAGCAGTTCTTC
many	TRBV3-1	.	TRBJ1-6	CASSQDWLRSPLHF	TGTGCCAGCAGCCAAGATTGGCTACGGTCACCCCTCCACTTT
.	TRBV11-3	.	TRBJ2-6	CASSASASGANVLTF	TGTGCCAGCAGCGCTTCAGCATCTGGGGCCAACGTCCTGACTTTC
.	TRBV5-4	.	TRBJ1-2	CASSIQRNYGYTF	TGTGCCAGCAGCATACAGAGGAACTATGGCTACACCTTC
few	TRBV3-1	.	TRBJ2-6	CASSQTGIWSGANVLTF	TGTGCCAGCAGCCAAACAGGGATTTGGTCTGGGGCCAACGTCCTGACTTTC
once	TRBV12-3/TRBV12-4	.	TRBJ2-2	CASSFRNTGELFF	TGTGCCAGCAGTTTCCGGAACACCGGGGAGCTGTTTTTT
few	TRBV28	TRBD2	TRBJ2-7	CASSLPSGVYEQYF	TGTGCCAGCAGTCTACCAAGCGGGGTGTACGAGCAGTACTTC
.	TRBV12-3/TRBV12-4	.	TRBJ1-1	CATTEGTEAFF	TGTGCCACTACGGAGGGCACTGAAGCTTTCTTT
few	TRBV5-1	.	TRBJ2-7	CASSLAAGSSYEQYF	TGCGCCAGCAGCTTGGCGGCAGGTAGCTCCTACGAGCAGTACTTC
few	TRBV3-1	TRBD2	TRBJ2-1	CASSRSGGPYNEQFF	TGTGCCAGCAGCCGCAGCGGGGGCCCGTACAATGAGCAGTTCTTC
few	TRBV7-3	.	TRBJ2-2	CASSSRAGELFF	TGTGCCAGCAGCTCCCGGGCCGGGGAGCTGTTTTTT
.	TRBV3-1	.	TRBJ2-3	CASSPPATDTQYF	TGTGCCAGCAGCCCCCCGGCCACAGATACGCAGTATTTT
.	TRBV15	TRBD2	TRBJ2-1	CATSISSGGPSSYNEQFF	TGTGCCACCAGCATTTCTAGCGGGGGGCCGAGCTCCTACAATGAGCAGTTCTTC
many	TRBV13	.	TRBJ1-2	CASSLMGIGGYGYTF	TGTGCCAGCAGCTTAATGGGCATTGGGGGCTATGGCTACACCTTC
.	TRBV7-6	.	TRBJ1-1	CASSSSEDTEAFF	TGTGCCAGCAGCTCATCAGAGGACACTGAAGCTTTCTTT
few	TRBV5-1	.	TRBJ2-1	CASSFAEGGEQFF	TGCGCCAGCAGCTTTGCGGAAGGAGGTGAGCAGTTCTTC
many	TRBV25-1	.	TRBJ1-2	CASRDRGRRMGFYGYTF	TGTGCCAGCAGGGACCGAGGGAGGAGGATGGGGTTCTATGGCTACACCTTC
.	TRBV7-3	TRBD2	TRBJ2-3	CASSLLAGDPTDTQYF	TGTGCCAGCAGCTTACTAGCGGGGGATCCGACAGATACGCAGTATTTT
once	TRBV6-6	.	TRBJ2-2	CASAGASTGELFF	TGTGCCAGCGCAGGGGCGTCCACCGGGGAGCTGTTTTTT
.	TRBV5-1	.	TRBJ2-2	CASSYDTYTGELFF	TGCGCCAGCAGCTACGACACTTACACCGGGGAGCTGTTTTTT
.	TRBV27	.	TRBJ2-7	CASSSGRVSYEQYF	TGTGCCAGCAGTTCAGGCAGGGTATCCTACGAGCAGTACTTC
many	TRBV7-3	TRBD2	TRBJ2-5	CASSPLAGEKETQYF	TGTGCCAGCAGCCCCCTAGCGGGGGAGAAAGAGACCCAGTACTTC
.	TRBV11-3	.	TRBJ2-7	CASSPAGHTGEQYF	TGTGCCAGCAGTCCCGCGGGACACACAGGCGAGCAGTACTTC